The rows below give T cell receptor beta chains drawn from one sample of a study of vaccination and CD4 T cells after COVID-19. TCRdb analysed the PCR reads with MiXCR anew, one entry per CDR3 protein. Seen here are fewer than 20,000 distinct CDR3 sequences, roughly 60% observed once, and the top ten hold 5.5% to 7%. These TCRs' antigens remain unknown. Sample: CD4+ T cells from blood, cultured in vitro, taken before SARS-CoV-2 vaccination. The source is a human donor who had recovered from COVID-19. The CDR3 runs from the conserved cysteine through the conserved F or W. The order of the fields is V gene, J gene, clone size, D gene, CDR3 protein, CDR3 DNA. D genes are given only for firm matches. Clone size appears in some rows only: once, few, many, or a class for an expanded clone.

v_call: TRBV18
j_call: TRBJ2-1
clone_size: -
d_call: -
cdr3_aa: CASSPSLDPVGNEQFF
cdr3_nt: TGTGCCAGCTCGCCTTCCCTGGACCCCGTGGGCAATGAGCAGTTCTTC

v_call: TRBV5-5
j_call: TRBJ2-7
clone_size: -
d_call: -
cdr3_aa: CASSLAMVNYEQYF
cdr3_nt: TGTGCCAGCAGCTTGGCCATGGTTAACTACGAGCAGTACTTC

v_call: TRBV2
j_call: TRBJ1-5
clone_size: -
d_call: TRBD1
cdr3_aa: CASSATGRGNQPQHF
cdr3_nt: TGTGCCAGCAGTGCGACAGGGAGGGGAAATCAGCCCCAGCATTTT

v_call: TRBV29-1
j_call: TRBJ2-3
clone_size: -
d_call: TRBD1
cdr3_aa: CSVPGQGTDTQYF
cdr3_nt: TGCAGCGTTCCGGGACAGGGCACAGATACGCAGTATTTT

v_call: TRBV12-3/TRBV12-4
j_call: TRBJ2-7
clone_size: -
d_call: TRBD2
cdr3_aa: CASSPGTSAGEQYF
cdr3_nt: TGTGCCAGCAGCCCCGGGACTAGTGCCGGCGAGCAGTACTTC

v_call: TRBV2
j_call: TRBJ2-5
clone_size: -
d_call: TRBD1
cdr3_aa: CAGTVQGAGETQYF
cdr3_nt: TGTGCCGGAACCGTACAGGGGGCAGGGGAGACCCAGTACTTC

v_call: TRBV7-8
j_call: TRBJ1-1
clone_size: few
d_call: -
cdr3_aa: CASRKGTNTEAFF
cdr3_nt: TGTGCCAGTCGTAAAGGGACGAACACTGAAGCTTTCTTT

v_call: TRBV6-5
j_call: TRBJ2-7
clone_size: few
d_call: -
cdr3_aa: CASSYGGSGAPYEQYF
cdr3_nt: TGTGCCAGCAGTTACGGTGGGTCAGGGGCGCCCTACGAGCAGTACTTC

v_call: TRBV30
j_call: TRBJ1-2
clone_size: -
d_call: -
cdr3_aa: CAWIRTRDGYTF
cdr3_nt: TGTGCCTGGATCCGGACGAGGGATGGCTACACCTTC

v_call: TRBV20-1
j_call: TRBJ2-7
clone_size: -
d_call: TRBD2
cdr3_aa: CSARDLGTSGSRTYEQYF
cdr3_nt: TGCAGTGCTAGAGACTTAGGGACTAGCGGGAGTAGGACCTACGAGCAGTACTTC

v_call: TRBV7-9
j_call: TRBJ2-5
clone_size: -
d_call: TRBD1
cdr3_aa: CASSFTGGVETQYF
cdr3_nt: TGTGCCAGCAGCTTTACAGGGGGCGTAGAGACCCAGTACTTC

v_call: TRBV20-1
j_call: TRBJ1-5
clone_size: -
d_call: -
cdr3_aa: CSASSGESSNQPQHF
cdr3_nt: TGCAGTGCTAGTTCGGGGGAAAGCAGCAATCAGCCCCAGCATTTT

v_call: TRBV28
j_call: TRBJ1-2
clone_size: -
d_call: -
cdr3_aa: CASSSRLYGYTF
cdr3_nt: TGTGCCAGCAGTTCCCGACTCTATGGCTACACCTTC